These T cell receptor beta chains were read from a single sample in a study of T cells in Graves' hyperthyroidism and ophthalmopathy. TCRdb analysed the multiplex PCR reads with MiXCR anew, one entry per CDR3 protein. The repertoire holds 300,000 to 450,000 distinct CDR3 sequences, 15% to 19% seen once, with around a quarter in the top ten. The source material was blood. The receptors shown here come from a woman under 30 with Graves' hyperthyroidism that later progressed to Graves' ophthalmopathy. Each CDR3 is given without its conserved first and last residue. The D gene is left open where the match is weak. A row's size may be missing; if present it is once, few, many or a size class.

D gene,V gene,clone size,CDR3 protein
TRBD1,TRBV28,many,ASTFLADRETEAF
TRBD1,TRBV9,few,ASSVDRGDTQY
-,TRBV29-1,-,SVEDRTQGGYTGELF
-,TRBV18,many,ASSWESSYNEQF
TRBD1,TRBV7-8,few,ASSSAGQGTDTQY
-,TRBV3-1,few,ASSHGRGARRDNQPQH
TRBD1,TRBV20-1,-,SARVRTGGSNYGYT
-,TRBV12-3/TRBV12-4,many,ASSPTPRDDGY
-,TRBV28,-,ASRVPGYTDTQY
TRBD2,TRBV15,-,ATSRDRGLAGVKF
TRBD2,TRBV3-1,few,ASSQQLAGRETQY
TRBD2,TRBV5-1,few,ASSPATGTSGDSSYNEQF
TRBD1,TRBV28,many,ASSSPRRGPGQPQH
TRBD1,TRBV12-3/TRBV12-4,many,ASSLRQGSYEQY
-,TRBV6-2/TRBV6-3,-,ASSRALVVQVGEQY
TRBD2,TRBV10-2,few,ASRKGGSHWEQY
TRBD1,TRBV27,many,ASSLDRGSGNEQF
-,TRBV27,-,ASSFHRAAYEQY
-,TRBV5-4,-,ASSLNPGTPGSTDTQY
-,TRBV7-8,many,ASSPDREPGGYNEQF
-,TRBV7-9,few,ASSPSFGYNSPLH
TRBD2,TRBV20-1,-,SARDLRLAGREQF
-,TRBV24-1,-,ATSDFMGEQY
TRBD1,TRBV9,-,ASSPGTGYGNTIY
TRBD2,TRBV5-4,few,ASSFNLAGGPSGELF
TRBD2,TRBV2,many,ASNLAGVSTDTQY
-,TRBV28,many,ASSPEREQEKLF
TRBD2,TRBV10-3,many,AISEGTSATGELF